Below, 19 T cell receptor beta chains from the same sample are listed, as sequenced in a study of T cells after yellow fever vaccination. Each CDR3 protein gets one entry after TCRdb re-called the 5' RACE reads with MiXCR. Of about 360,000 distinct CDR3 sequences in the sample, 6.2% were seen once. Sequencing was performed on PBMCs, taken 5 days after the yellow fever booster vaccination. The source is a man aged 30-40 years who received the YFV17D yellow fever vaccine.

The chain is built from TRBV12-3 or TRBV12-4 and TRBJ2-1; 11 bases align to TRBD2. The CDR3 sequence is 17 residues long. J lost 0 bases, V lost 0 bases, and 1 base had no gene match. The CDR3 region is CASSLATSGSSYNEQFF. In DNA form, the CDR3 reads TGTGCCAGCAGTTTAGCCACTAGCGGGAGCTCCTACAATGAGCAGTTCTTC.

V is TRBV10-3 and J is TRBJ2-5; 7 positions agree with TRBD2. From germline, CDR1 is ENHRY and CDR2 SYGVKD. The CDR3 is 14 residues long. V shed 6 bases, J shed 2 bases, and the junction held 6 bases outside the gene matches. The CDR3 nucleotides read TGTGCCATCAGCCTAGCGGTGGGGCAAGAGACCCAGTACTTC. This translates into CAISLAVGQETQYF.

This clonotype was seen a handful of times. This CDR3 reads CSADLKGQKPTDTQYF. The CDR3 nucleotides read TGCAGTGCCGACCTCAAGGGACAGAAACCCACAGATACGCAGTATTTT. The chain is built from TRBV20-1 and TRBJ2-3; TRBD1 agrees at 7 bases. Germline V gene lookup returns CDR1 DFQATT and CDR2 SNEGSKA (reference sequence). V trimming: 6 bases; J trimming: 2 bases; junction bases outside the gene matches: 14. The CDR3 is 16 amino acids.

This clonotype was detected only a few times. This chain uses TRBV20-1 with TRBJ2-3; D perhaps matches TRBD2 (6 bases). CDR1 and CDR2 (germline): DFQATT, SNEGSKA (reference sequence). The CDR3 runs to 15 residues. Trimming took 1 base from V and 3 from J, leaving 14 bases between them. The DNA for the CDR3 is TGCAGTGCTAGAGGAGGAGGGGAAGCAACAGATACGCAGTATTTT. It specifies CSARGGGEATDTQYF.

This clonotype has a count of ten or more. The J gene is TRBJ2-3, the V gene TRBV7-9, with D perhaps TRBD2 (5 bases). Trimming stripped 5 bases from V and 0 bases from J, with 12 bases between. The CDR3 contains 15 residues. CDR1 SEHNR and CDR2 FQNEAQ come from the germline V gene (reference sequence). CDR3 sequence (DNA): TGTGCCAGCAGCCGGACTGGGGTTAGCACAGATACGCAGTATTTT. Translation: CASSRTGVSTDTQYF.

This chain links TRBV12-3 or TRBV12-4 with TRBJ2-2; no firm D call. The CDR3 covers 15 residues. Trimming removed 3 bases from V and 7 bases from J, with 15 bases in between. The CDR3 DNA is TGTGCCAGCAGTTTTCTCGGATCCTCGGTCGGGGAGCTGTTTTTT. This translates into CASSFLGSSVGELFF.

The J gene is TRBJ2-1, the V gene TRBV11-2, with 8 positions matching TRBD2. The V segment lost 8 bases and the J segment 5 bases; nucleotides outside the gene matches: 8. Germline lookup yields CDR1 SGHAT and CDR2 FQNNGV. The CDR3 runs to 14 residues. The CDR3 coding sequence is TGTGCCAGCGGAAATCCGGGAGGGGACAATGAGCAGTTCTTC. Residues: CASGNPGGDNEQFF.

The chain links TRBV7-9 to TRBJ1-2; D gene uncertain. The germline V gene has CDR1 SEHNR and CDR2 FQNEAQ (reference sequence). The germline V and J ends were trimmed by 5 bases and 0 bases, with 16 bases remaining between them. The CDR3 extends over 16 amino acids. This CDR3 reads CASSTSRAETNYGYTF. The CDR3 DNA sequence: TGTGCCAGCAGCACGTCGCGCGCCGAGACTAACTATGGCTACACCTTC. Full variable domain (remainder filled in from reference TRBV7-9 and TRBJ1-2): DTGVSQNPRHKITKRGQNVTFRCDPISEHNRLYWYRQTLGQGPEFLTYFQNEAQLEKSRLLSDRFSAERPKGSFSTLEIQRTEQGDSAMYLCASSTSRAETNYGYTFGSGTRLTVV.

The chain links TRBV12-3 or TRBV12-4 to TRBJ2-7, with a tentative D call TRBD2 (5 bases). The CDR3 covers 13 residues. Between the trimmed V and J ends, which lost 5 bases and 2 bases, there was a span of 10 bases. The CDR3 DNA is TGTGCCAGCAGTATGGACTCGGCCTACGAGCAGTACTTC. Its protein product is CASSMDSAYEQYF.

This clonotype showed up many times. The CDR3 is CASSASGSLRNSYEQYF. The DNA for the CDR3 is TGCGCCAGCAGCGCAAGCGGGAGCTTGCGCAACTCCTACGAGCAGTACTTC. The chain has TRBV5-1 and TRBJ2-7; 8 nucleotides agree with TRBD2. V shed 4 bases, J shed 0 bases, and the junction held 12 bases outside the gene matches. This CDR3 comprises 17 residues. The germline V gene encodes CDR1 SGHRS and CDR2 YFSETQ. Looking up the rest from reference TRBV5-1 and TRBJ2-7 gives the full variable domain: KAGVTQTPRYLIKTRGQQVTLSCSPISGHRSVSWYQQTPGQGLQFLFEYFSETQRNKGNFPGRFSGRQFSNSRSEMNVSTLELGDSALYLCASSASGSLRNSYEQYFGPGTRLTVT.

This clonotype showed up many times. V and J are TRBV20-1 and TRBJ1-2; a possible D gene is TRBD1 (5 bases). Trimming took off 0 bases at V and 3 bases at J, with 14 bases between the two ends. CDR3 size: 15 residues. The V gene's germline CDR1 is DFQATT and CDR2 SNEGSKA (reference sequence). CDR3 loop: CSARDSRGEYYGYTF. The CDR3 DNA reads as TGCAGTGCTAGAGATAGCCGAGGGGAGTACTATGGCTACACCTTC.

V gene TRBV6-5 combines with J gene TRBJ1-2; D uncertain. Trimming shortened V by 0 bases and J by 4 bases, and 9 bases separated the two germline ends. The CDR3 runs to 14 residues. Germline CDR1 and CDR2: MNHEY and SVGAGI. The CDR3 reads CASSYSMEPYGYTF. The CDR3, as DNA: TGTGCCAGCAGTTACTCGATGGAACCCTATGGCTACACCTTC.

There are many counts of this clonotype. The rearrangement links TRBV5-5 to TRBJ2-1, with TRBD1 matching over 11 bases. Germline CDR1 is SGHKS and CDR2 is YYEKEE (reference sequence). V shed 3 bases, J shed 14 bases, and the junction held 16 bases outside the gene matches. CDR3 length: 16 amino acids. The CDR3 spells CASSWGQGVRGAREFF. The CDR3 DNA reads TGTGCCAGCAGCTGGGGACAGGGGGTTCGAGGCGCGAGGGAGTTCTTC.

This clonotype was counted once. The chain is built from TRBV5-5 and TRBJ1-6; D is undetermined. V lost 7 bases to trimming and J lost 14 bases, with 19 bases between them. The length of the CDR3 is 13 residues. From germline, CDR1 is SGHKS and CDR2 YYEKEE (reference sequence). CDR3 nucleotides: TGTGCCAGCGGCTCCGAGCTCCTGAGCTCCCTCCACTTT. Its protein product is CASGSELLSSLHF.

There are many counts of this clonotype. The chain combines TRBV7-2 with TRBJ1-3, with 7 bases aligning to TRBD1. V shed 4 bases, J shed 3 bases, and the junction held 9 bases outside the gene matches. This CDR3 is 16 amino acids long. Germline CDR1 and CDR2: SGHTA and FQGNSA. CDR3 in amino acids: CASSSRQGLFGNTIYF. The DNA for the CDR3 is TGTGCCAGCAGCTCCCGACAGGGTCTATTTGGAAACACCATATATTTT.

The gene calls are TRBV29-1 and TRBJ2-5; 10 bases match TRBD2. The CDR3 contains 15 residues. V lost 6 bases to trimming and J lost 5 bases; unmatched junction nucleotides: 12. Germline V lookup: CDR1 SQVTM, CDR2 ANQGSEA. The CDR3 here is CSVILAGDPEETQYF. The CDR3, as DNA: TGCAGCGTAATCCTAGCGGGAGACCCGGAGGAGACCCAGTACTTC.

This clonotype was seen a few times. The chain joins TRBV7-2 to TRBJ2-5; 7 bases are a match to TRBD1. Losses at the gene ends were 5 bases for V and 0 bases for J; bases not matched to a gene: 3. CDR1 SGHTA and CDR2 FQGNSA come from the germline V gene. The CDR3 is 14 amino acids. The CDR3: CASSQTGNQETQYF. The CDR3 coding sequence is TGTGCCAGCAGCCAGACAGGGAACCAAGAGACCCAGTACTTC. The full variable domain, with the rest looked up from reference TRBV7-2 and TRBJ2-5, is GAGVSQSPSNKVTEKGKDVELRCDPISGHTALYWYRQSLGQGLEFLIYFQGNSAPDKSGLPSDRFSAERTGGSVSTLTIQRTQQEDSAVYLCASSQTGNQETQYFGPGTRLLVL.

The sample holds many counts of this clonotype. The chain couples TRBV7-8 to TRBJ1-5; D is unresolved. The germline CDR1 and CDR2 sequences are SGHVS and FQNEAQ. The CDR3 is 15 amino acids. V was cut by 0 bases and J by 2 bases, with 8 bases left in between. The CDR3 protein is CASSLADRGNQPQHF. The CDR3 region has the DNA TGTGCCAGCAGCTTAGCAGACCGGGGCAATCAGCCCCAGCATTTT.

The CDR3 spells CSARKSINEKLFF. The DNA of the CDR3 is TGCAGTGCTAGAAAATCGATTAATGAAAAACTGTTTTTT. The chain is built from TRBV20-1 and TRBJ1-4; D unresolved. Trimming took off 2 bases at V and 4 bases at J, with 8 bases between the two ends. This CDR3 is 13 amino acids long. The germline V gene encodes CDR1 DFQATT and CDR2 SNEGSKA (reference sequence).